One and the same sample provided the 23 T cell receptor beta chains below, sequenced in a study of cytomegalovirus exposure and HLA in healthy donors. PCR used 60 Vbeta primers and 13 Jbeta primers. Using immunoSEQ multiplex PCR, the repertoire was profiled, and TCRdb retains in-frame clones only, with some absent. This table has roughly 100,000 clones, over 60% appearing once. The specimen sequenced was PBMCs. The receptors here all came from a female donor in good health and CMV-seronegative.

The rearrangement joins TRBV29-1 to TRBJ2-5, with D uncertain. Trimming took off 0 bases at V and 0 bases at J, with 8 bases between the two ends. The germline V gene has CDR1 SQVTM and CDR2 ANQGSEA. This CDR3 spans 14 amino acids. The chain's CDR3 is CSVEDLADQETQYF. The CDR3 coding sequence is TGCAGCGTTGAAGATCTCGCAGACCAAGAGACCCAGTACTTC.

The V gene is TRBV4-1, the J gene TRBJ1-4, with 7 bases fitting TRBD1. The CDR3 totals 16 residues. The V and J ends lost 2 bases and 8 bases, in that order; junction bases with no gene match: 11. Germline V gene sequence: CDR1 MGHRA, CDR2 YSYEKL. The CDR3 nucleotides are TGCGCCAGCAGCCAACCCCCCGGGACAGTTCGCGAAAAACTGTTTTTT. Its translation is CASSQPPGTVREKLFF.

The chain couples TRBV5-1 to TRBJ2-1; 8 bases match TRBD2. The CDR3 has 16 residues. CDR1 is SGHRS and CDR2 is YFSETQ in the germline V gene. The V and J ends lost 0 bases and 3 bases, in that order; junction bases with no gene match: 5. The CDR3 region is CASSLASGSSYNEQFF. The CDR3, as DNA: TGCGCCAGCAGCTTGGCCAGCGGGAGTAGCTACAATGAGCAGTTCTTC. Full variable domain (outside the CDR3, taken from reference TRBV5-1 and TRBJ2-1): KAGVTQTPRYLIKTRGQQVTLSCSPISGHRSVSWYQQTPGQGLQFLFEYFSETQRNKGNFPGRFSGRQFSNSRSEMNVSTLELGDSALYLCASSLASGSSYNEQFFGPGTRLTVL.

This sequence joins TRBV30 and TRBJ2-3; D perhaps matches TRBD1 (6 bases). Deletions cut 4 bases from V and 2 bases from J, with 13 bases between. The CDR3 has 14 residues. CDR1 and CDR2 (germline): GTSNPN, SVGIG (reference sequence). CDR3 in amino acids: CAWTGTGHTDTQYF. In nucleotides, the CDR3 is TGTGCCTGGACGGGAACAGGGCACACAGATACGCAGTATTTT.

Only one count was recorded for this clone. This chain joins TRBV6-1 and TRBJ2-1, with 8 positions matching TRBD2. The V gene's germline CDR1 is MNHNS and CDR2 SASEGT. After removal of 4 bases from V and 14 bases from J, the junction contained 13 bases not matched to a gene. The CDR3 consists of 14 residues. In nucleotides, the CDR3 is TGTGCCAGCAGTGGCGTACAGATAGCGGGATGGAAGTTCTTC. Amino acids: CASSGVQIAGWKFF.

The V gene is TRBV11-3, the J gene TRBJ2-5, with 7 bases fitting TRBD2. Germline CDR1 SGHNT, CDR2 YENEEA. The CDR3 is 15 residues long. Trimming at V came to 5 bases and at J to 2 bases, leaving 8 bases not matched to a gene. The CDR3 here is CASSPGGLGQETQYF. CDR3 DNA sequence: TGTGCCAGCAGCCCGGGGGGACTGGGGCAAGAGACCCAGTACTTC. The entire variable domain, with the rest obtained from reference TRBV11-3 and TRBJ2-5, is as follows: EAGVVQSPRYKIIEKKQPVAFWCNPISGHNTLYWYLQNLGQGPELLIRYENEEAVDDSQLPKDRFSAERLKGVDSTLKIQPAELGDSAVYLCASSPGGLGQETQYFGPGTRLLVL.

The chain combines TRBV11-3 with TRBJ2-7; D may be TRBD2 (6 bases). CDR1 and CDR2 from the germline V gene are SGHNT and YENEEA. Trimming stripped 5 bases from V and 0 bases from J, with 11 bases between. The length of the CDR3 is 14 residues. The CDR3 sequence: CASSRDSSSYEQYF. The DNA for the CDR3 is TGTGCCAGCAGCCGGGACTCTAGCTCCTACGAGCAGTACTTC.

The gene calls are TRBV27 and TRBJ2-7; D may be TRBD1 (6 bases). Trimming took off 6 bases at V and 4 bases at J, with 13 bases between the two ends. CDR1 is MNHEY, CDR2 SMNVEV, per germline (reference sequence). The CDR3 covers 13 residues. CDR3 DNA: TGTGCCAGCAGCGGACAGCCCGGTTACGAGCAGTACTTC. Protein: CASSGQPGYEQYF.

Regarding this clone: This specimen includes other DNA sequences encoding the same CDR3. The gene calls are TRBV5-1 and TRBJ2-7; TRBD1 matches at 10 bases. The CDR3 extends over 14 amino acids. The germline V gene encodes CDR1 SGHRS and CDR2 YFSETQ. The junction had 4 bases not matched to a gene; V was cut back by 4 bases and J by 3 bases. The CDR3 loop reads CASSPGQGNYEQYF. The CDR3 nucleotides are TGCGCCAGCAGCCCGGGACAGGGGAACTACGAGCAGTACTTC.

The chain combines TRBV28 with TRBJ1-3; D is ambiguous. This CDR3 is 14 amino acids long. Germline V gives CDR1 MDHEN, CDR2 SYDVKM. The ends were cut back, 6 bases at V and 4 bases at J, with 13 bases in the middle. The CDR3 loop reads CASSWLALGNTIYF. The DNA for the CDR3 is TGTGCCAGCAGCTGGTTGGCCTTGGGAAACACCATATATTTT.

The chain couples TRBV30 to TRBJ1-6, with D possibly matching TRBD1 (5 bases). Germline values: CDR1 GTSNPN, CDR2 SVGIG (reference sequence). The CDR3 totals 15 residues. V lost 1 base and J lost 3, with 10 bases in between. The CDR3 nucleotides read TGTGCCTGGAGTGAGACAGAGCTCTATAATTCACCCCTCCACTTT. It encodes CAWSETELYNSPLHF. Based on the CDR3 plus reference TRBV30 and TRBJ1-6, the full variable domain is SQTIHQWPATLVQPVGSPLSLECTVEGTSNPNLYWYRQAAGRGLQLLFYSVGIGQISSEVPQNLSASRPQDRQFILSSKKLLLSDSGFYLCAWSETELYNSPLHFGNGTRLTVT.

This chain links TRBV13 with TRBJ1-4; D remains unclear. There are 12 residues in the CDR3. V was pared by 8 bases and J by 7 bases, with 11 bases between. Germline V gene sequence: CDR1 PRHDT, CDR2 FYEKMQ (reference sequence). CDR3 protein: CASGRRGEKLFF. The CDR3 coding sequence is TGTGCCAGCGGACGCCGGGGTGAAAAACTGTTTTTT.

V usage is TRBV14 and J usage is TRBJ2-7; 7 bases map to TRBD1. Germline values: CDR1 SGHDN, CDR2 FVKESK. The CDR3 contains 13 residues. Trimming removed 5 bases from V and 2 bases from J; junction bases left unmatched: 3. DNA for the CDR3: TGTGCCAGCAGCTCGGGACAGCCCTACGAGCAGTACTTC. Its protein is CASSSGQPYEQYF.

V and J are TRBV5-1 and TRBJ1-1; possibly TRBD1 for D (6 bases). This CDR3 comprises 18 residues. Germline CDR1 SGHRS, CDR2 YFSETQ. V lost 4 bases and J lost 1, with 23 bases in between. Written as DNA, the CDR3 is TGCGCCAGCAGCAGCCAGGTGAGGGGGGGAGGAGGGAACACTGAAGCTTTCTTT. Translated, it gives CASSSQVRGGGGNTEAFF.

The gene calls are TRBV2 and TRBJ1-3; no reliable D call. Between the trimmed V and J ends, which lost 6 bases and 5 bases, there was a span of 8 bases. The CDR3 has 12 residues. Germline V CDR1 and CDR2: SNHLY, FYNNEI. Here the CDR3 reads CASSEGRNTIYF. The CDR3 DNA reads TGTGCCAGCAGCGAGGGCCGAAACACCATATATTTT.

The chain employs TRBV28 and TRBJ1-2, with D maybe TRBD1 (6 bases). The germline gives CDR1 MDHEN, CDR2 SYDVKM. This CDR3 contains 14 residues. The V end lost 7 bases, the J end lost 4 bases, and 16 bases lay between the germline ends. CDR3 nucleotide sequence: TGTGCCAGCAACCCAGGGGCCCTGATCTATGGCTACACCTTC. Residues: CASNPGALIYGYTF.

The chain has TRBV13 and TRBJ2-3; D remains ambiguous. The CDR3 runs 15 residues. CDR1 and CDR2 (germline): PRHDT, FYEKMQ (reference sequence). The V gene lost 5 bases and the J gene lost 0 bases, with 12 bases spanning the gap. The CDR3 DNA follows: TGTGCCAGCAGCGACGACATACAGAGCACAGATACGCAGTATTTT. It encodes CASSDDIQSTDTQYF. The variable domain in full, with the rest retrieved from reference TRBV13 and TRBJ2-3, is AAGVIQSPRHLIKEKRETATLKCYPIPRHDTVYWYQQGPGQDPQFLISFYEKMQSDKGSIPDRFSAQQFSDYHSELNMSSLELGDSALYFCASSDDIQSTDTQYFGPGTRLTVL.

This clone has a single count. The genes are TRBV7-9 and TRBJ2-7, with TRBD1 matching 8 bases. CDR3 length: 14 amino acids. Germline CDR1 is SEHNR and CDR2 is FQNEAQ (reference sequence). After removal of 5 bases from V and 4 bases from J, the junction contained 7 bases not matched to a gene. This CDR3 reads CASSPRQGYYEQYF. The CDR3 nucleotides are TGTGCCAGCAGCCCGCGACAGGGGTATTACGAGCAGTACTTC.

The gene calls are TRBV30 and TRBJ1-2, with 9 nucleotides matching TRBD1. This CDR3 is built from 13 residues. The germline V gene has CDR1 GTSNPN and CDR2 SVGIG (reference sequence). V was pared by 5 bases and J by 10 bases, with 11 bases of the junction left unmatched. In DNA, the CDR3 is TGTGCCTGGGACCCCGGGACAGGGTTATTCTACACCTTC. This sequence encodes CAWDPGTGLFYTF. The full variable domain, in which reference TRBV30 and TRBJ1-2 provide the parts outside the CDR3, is SQTIHQWPATLVQPVGSPLSLECTVEGTSNPNLYWYRQAAGRGLQLLFYSVGIGQISSEVPQNLSASRPQDRQFILSSKKLLLSDSGFYLCAWDPGTGLFYTFGSGTRLTVV.

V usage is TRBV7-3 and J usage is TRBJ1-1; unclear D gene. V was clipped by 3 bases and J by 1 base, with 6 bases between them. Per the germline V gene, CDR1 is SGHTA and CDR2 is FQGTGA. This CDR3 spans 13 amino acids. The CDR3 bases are TGTGCCAGCAGCTTCCTAGAGAACACTGAAGCTTTCTTT. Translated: CASSFLENTEAFF.

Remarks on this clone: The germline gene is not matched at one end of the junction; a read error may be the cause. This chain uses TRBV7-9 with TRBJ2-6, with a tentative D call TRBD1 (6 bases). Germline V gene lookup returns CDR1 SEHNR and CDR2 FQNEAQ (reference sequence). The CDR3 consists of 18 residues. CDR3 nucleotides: TGTTCCAGCAGCTTAGGATGGGGGCGTCACTCTGGGGCCAACGTCCTGACTTTC. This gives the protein CSSSLGWGRHSGANVLTF.

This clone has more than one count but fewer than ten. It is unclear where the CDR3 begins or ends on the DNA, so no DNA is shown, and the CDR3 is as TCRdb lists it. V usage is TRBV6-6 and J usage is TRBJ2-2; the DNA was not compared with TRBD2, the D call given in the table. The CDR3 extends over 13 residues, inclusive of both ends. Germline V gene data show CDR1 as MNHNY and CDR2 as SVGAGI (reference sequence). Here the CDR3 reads CASSSFLGTGVFF.

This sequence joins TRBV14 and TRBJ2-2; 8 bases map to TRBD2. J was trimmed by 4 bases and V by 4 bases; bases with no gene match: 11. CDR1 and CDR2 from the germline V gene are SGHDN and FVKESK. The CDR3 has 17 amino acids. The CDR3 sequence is CASSRGGTSGLTGELFF. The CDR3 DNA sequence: TGTGCCAGCAGCCGGGGGGGAACTAGCGGCCTCACCGGGGAGCTGTTTTTT.